This record looks at one T cell receptor (beta chain) sequence and its context. The junction does not match germline at one end; this may be a read error. The protocol was immunoSEQ multiplex PCR, while the TCRdb copy is restricted to in-frame clones and leaves out a portion. The sample holds around 150,000 clones, about 90% seen once. The germline CDR1 and CDR2 sequences are MNHEY and SVGEGT. The CDR3 extends over 14 amino acids. The data stem from a study of T cell responses to AZD1222 COVID-19 vaccine. Specimen: peripheral blood, collected on day 0 of AZD1222 vaccination. The rearrangement links TRBV6-2 or TRBV6-3 to TRBJ1-1; D unclear. The TCR sequence derives from an adult in good health. The CDR3 here is CASSYSRVNPEAFF. The CDR3 DNA is TGTGCCAGCAGTTACTCACGGGTGAATCCTGAAGCTTTTTTT.